One and the same sample provided the 20 T cell receptor beta chains below, sequenced in a study of T cells in women clearing cervical HPV infection. Measured with immunoSEQ multiplex PCR; TCRdb has only the in-frame clones, and not every one. Found here are about 18,000 clones; the top ten clones hold about 15%. Input material: blood buffy coat. These receptor sequences come from a woman between 18 and 75 years old with a cervical HPV16 infection that either progressed to CIN3+ or cleared (not recorded which).

A remark on this clone: The read ends 3 residues before the CDR3 terminus; that terminus is restored from the germline J gene. The V gene is TRBV30, the J gene TRBJ1-2; the match to TRBD1 covers 8 bases. The length of the CDR3 is 14 residues. V trimming: 6 bases; J trimming: 2 bases; junction bases outside the gene matches: 8. Germline-derived CDR1 and CDR2 are GTSNPN and SVGIG (reference sequence). The CDR3 sequence is CACHGQGRNYGYTF. The DNA read from the CDR3 is TGTGCCTGCCATGGACAGGGCCGGAACTATGGC.

About this clone: The sequence runs out 3 residues before the end of the CDR3; the remainder is reconstructed from the germline J gene. The chain links TRBV19 to TRBJ2-3; D uncertain. Germline V gene lookup returns CDR1 LNHDA and CDR2 SQIVND (reference sequence). With 4 bases removed from V and 0 bases from J, the gap between germline ends came to 11 bases. The CDR3 is 15 residues long. Incomplete CDR3 DNA: TGTGCCAGTAGTACCCTAACAGTAAGCACAGATACG. Residues: CASSTLTVSTDT. The entire CDR3 is CASSTLTVSTDTQYF.

Comments on this clone: Read data end 3 residues before the CDR3 end; the end is taken from the germline J gene. The genes are TRBV27 and TRBJ2-7; D is ambiguous. Germline V gene lookup returns CDR1 MNHEY and CDR2 SMNVEV (reference sequence). The CDR3 covers 14 residues. V was pared by 8 bases and J by 1 base, with 15 bases between. The CDR3 loop is CASSLYVTSYEQYF. Partial CDR3 DNA: TGTGCCAGCTCCCTTTATGTGACTTCCTACGAG.

As to this clone: The read finishes 3 residues shy of the CDR3 end, and the germline J gene is used to complete it. The gene calls are TRBV19 and TRBJ1-4, with D unresolved. Germline values: CDR1 LNHDA, CDR2 SQIVND (reference sequence). CDR3 length equals 15 residues. V dropped 5 bases and J dropped 3 bases, with 13 bases sitting between them. CDR3 DNA, as far as it was read: TGTGCCAGTAGTGAAAAGACGGGTTCTAATGAAAAA. It codes for CASSEKTGSNEK. The complete CDR3 protein is CASSEKTGSNEKLFF.

To note about this clone: From the germline J gene comes the end of the CDR3, since the read stops 3 residues before it. The chain uses TRBV20-1 and TRBJ2-1, with D hard to call. Trimming cost V 6 bases and J 4 bases, with 10 bases left between them. The germline CDR1 and CDR2 sequences are DFQATT and SNEGSKA (reference sequence). CDR3 length equals 12 residues. CDR3 DNA (partial): TGCAGTGCCCCCCGCGGTTACAATGAG. This sequence encodes CSAPRGYNE. In full, the CDR3 is CSAPRGYNEQFF.

CDR3 sequence: CAWITSGANVLTF. CDR3 DNA (partial): TGTGCCTGGATAACTTCTGGGGCCAACGTC. The chain carries TRBV30 and TRBJ2-6; D remains unclear. The CDR3 goes on 3 residues after the read ends, and that part is filled in from the germline J gene. Germline values: CDR1 GTSNPN, CDR2 SVGIG (reference sequence). This CDR3 region has 13 residues. Trimming shortened V by 4 bases and J by 1 base, and 5 bases separated the two germline ends.

A note on this clone: Sequencing ends 3 residues short of the CDR3 end; the germline J gene provides the rest. This chain uses TRBV30 with TRBJ1-2; unclear D gene. V lost 2 bases and J 4 bases, leaving 8 bases between the germline ends. CDR1 is GTSNPN, CDR2 SVGIG, per germline (reference sequence). This CDR3 is built from 12 residues. The CDR3 DNA, read in part, is TGTGCCTGGAGTCGTGACACCTATGGC. This translates into CAWSRDTYG. The complete CDR3 sequence is CAWSRDTYGYTF.

To note about this clone: The read falls 3 residues short of the CDR3 end, and the missing part is taken from the germline J gene. V usage is TRBV12-3 or TRBV12-4 and J usage is TRBJ2-5, with D hard to call. The CDR3 has 12 amino acids. V shed 6 bases and J shed 0 bases, with 5 bases lying between them. The CDR3 bases that were read are TGTGCCAGCAGGGCAAACCAAGAGACC. It specifies CASRANQET. The whole CDR3 is CASRANQETQYF.

With regard to this clone: The read finishes 3 residues shy of the CDR3 end, and the germline J gene is used to complete it. The chain joins TRBV5-1 to TRBJ2-3; the match to TRBD2 covers 9 bases. Unmatched junction bases numbered 9, after V lost 5 bases and J lost 2 bases. The CDR3 extends over 16 amino acids. Germline CDR1 is SGHRS and CDR2 is YFSETQ. The part of the CDR3 DNA that was read is TGCGCCAGCAGTTTTCGTGCGGGAGGGTCCACAGATACG. Translated: CASSFRAGGSTDT. From start to end, the CDR3 is CASSFRAGGSTDTQYF.

About this clone: The missing CDR3 end, 3 residues past where the read stops, is filled in from the germline J gene. The V and J genes are TRBV18 and TRBJ2-1; the match to TRBD2 covers 12 bases. Germline CDR1 is KGHSH and CDR2 is LQKENI. The CDR3 is made up of 18 amino acids. V was clipped by 7 bases and J by 8 bases; unmatched bases: 18. The CDR3 sequence is CASCWETSGSRYRDEQFF. The covered CDR3 bases are TGTGCCAGCTGCTGGGAGACTAGCGGGAGCCGGTACCGCGATGAG.

Points on this clone: Read data end 3 residues before the CDR3 end; the end is taken from the germline J gene. The chain has TRBV19 and TRBJ2-1; D is perhaps TRBD2 (5 bases). V shed 4 bases and J shed 2 bases, with 9 bases lying between them. The CDR3 is 14 amino acids. Germline CDR1 is LNHDA and CDR2 is SQIVND (reference sequence). CDR3 loop: CASSRLAAYNEQFF. The covered CDR3 bases are TGTGCCAGTAGTAGGCTAGCCGCCTACAATGAG.

About this clone: The read terminates 3 residues ahead of where the CDR3 ends, so the germline J gene completes it. The chain carries TRBV29-1 and TRBJ2-2; 7 bases line up with TRBD2. In germline, CDR1 is SQVTM, CDR2 ANQGSEA. This CDR3 spans 15 amino acids. The V gene end was trimmed by 6 bases and the J gene end by 4 bases; junction bases not matched to a gene: 11. Here the CDR3 reads CSVAQRGKGTGELFF. The CDR3 DNA, read in part, is TGCAGCGTCGCGCAGCGGGGCAAGGGCACCGGGGAG.

CDR3 sequence: CASNQQGGRETQYF. The CDR3 DNA, read in part, is TGTGCCAGCAACCAACAGGGGGGGAGAGAGACC. The genes are TRBV2 and TRBJ2-5; D possibly corresponds to TRBD1 (8 bases). Read data end 3 residues before the CDR3 end; the end is taken from the germline J gene. Germline-derived CDR1 and CDR2 are SNHLY and FYNNEI. The V end was cut by 7 bases, the J end by 4 bases, with 16 bases between. The CDR3 sequence is 14 residues long.

Worth noting for this clone: The read finishes 3 residues shy of the CDR3 end, and the germline J gene is used to complete it. J is TRBJ2-1 and V is TRBV7-3; 10 bases agree with TRBD2. This CDR3 is 13 amino acids long. Germline CDR1 reads SGHTA; CDR2 reads FQGTGA. V was clipped by 8 bases and J by 6 bases; unmatched bases: 4. The part of the CDR3 DNA that was read is TGTGCCAGCTCTAGCGGGAGATCCAATGAG. Encoded protein: CASSSGRSNE. The full-length CDR3 reads as CASSSGRSNEQFF.

Notes on this clone: The read is 3 residues too short to cover the CDR3 end, so that end is filled in from the germline J gene. The chain joins TRBV11-2 to TRBJ2-2; 8 bases agree with TRBD2. This CDR3 spans 14 amino acids. The germline gives CDR1 SGHAT, CDR2 FQNNGV. V dropped 8 bases and J dropped 3; count of bases not matched to a gene: 5. The DNA read from the CDR3 is TGTGCCAGCTCGGAGCGGGAGTACACCGGGGAG. Translated: CASSEREYTGE. In full, the CDR3 is CASSEREYTGELFF.

Regarding this clone: With the read ending 3 residues before the CDR3 end, the germline J gene is used to fill in that end. J is TRBJ1-4 and V is TRBV11-3; a possible D gene is TRBD1 (6 bases). The CDR3 covers 14 residues. V lost 3 bases and J lost 8, with 13 bases in between. CDR1 and CDR2 from the germline V gene are SGHNT and YENEEA. CDR3 sequence: CASSFRGAKEKLFF. The CDR3 bases that were read are TGTGCCAGCAGCTTTCGGGGGGCGAAAGAAAAA.

On this clone itself: The CDR3 goes on 3 residues after the read ends, and that part is filled in from the germline J gene. This chain connects TRBV5-1 to TRBJ2-7, with D possibly TRBD2 on 7 matching bases. CDR3 size: 15 residues. Trimming stripped 4 bases from V and 4 bases from J, with 18 bases between. CDR1 and CDR2 (germline): SGHRS, YFSETQ. The CDR3 loop reads CASSRDGGQSYEQYF. CDR3 bases read: TGCGCCAGCAGCCGGGACGGGGGGCAGAGTTACGAG.

Remarks on this clone: At one end the junction does not follow the germline gene, possibly because of a read error. The CDR3 bases that were read are TGCGCCAGCAGCCACTCCTCTTCCACAGATACG. Amino acid sequence: CASSHSSSTDT. The whole CDR3 region reads CASSHSSSTDTQYF. The chain joins TRBV4-2 to TRBJ2-3; D not resolved. The observed sequence ends 3 residues before the CDR3 terminus, with the missing tail filled in from the germline J gene. This CDR3 contains 14 residues. In germline, CDR1 is LGHNA, CDR2 YNFKEQ.

Concerning this clone: The read stops 3 residues short of the end of the CDR3; the missing end is completed from the germline J gene. Other DNA sequences in the same sample also yield this CDR3. This chain uses TRBV15 with TRBJ1-4, with D possibly TRBD1 on 6 matching bases. The CDR3 has 16 residues. Trimming shortened V by 3 bases and J by 8 bases, and 19 bases separated the two germline ends. CDR1 and CDR2 from the germline V gene are LNHNV and YYDKDF (reference sequence). The CDR3 region is CATSRGLRRGGEKLFF. Partial CDR3 DNA: TGTGCCACCAGCAGGGGGCTCCGGAGAGGGGGAGAAAAA.

Of note for this clone: The read halts 3 residues ahead of the CDR3 end, with the missing end drawn from the germline J gene. The chain employs TRBV2 and TRBJ1-5; no clear D. Trimming left V 2 bases short and J 1 base short, with 9 bases between. The germline CDR1 and CDR2 sequences are SNHLY and FYNNEI. The CDR3 runs 15 residues. The covered CDR3 bases are TGTGCCAGCAGTGAAAAGTCAAGGAGCAATCAGCCC. This translates into CASSEKSRSNQP. The CDR3 reads in full as CASSEKSRSNQPQHF. The full variable domain, rest sourced from reference TRBV2 and TRBJ1-5, is EPEVTQTPSHQVTQMGQEVILRCVPISNHLYFYWYRQILGQKVEFLVSFYNNEISEKSEIFDDQFSVERPDGSNFTLKIRSTKLEDSAMYFCASSEKSRSNQPQHFGDGTRLSIL.